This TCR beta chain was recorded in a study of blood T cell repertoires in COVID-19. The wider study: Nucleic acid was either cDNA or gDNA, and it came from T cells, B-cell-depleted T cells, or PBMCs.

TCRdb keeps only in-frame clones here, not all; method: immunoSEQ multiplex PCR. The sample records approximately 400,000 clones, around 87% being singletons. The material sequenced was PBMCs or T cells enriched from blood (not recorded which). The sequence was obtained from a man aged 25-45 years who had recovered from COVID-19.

The CDR3 loop is CASSKKDSYGYTF. The CDR3, as DNA: TGTGCCAGCAGCAAAAAAGATAGCTATGGCTACACCTTC. This chain links TRBV21-1 with TRBJ1-2. TRBV21-1 is classified as a pseudogene. The CDR3 is 13 amino acids.